This entry lists 17 T cell receptor beta chains sequenced from one sample in a study of CD39 and CD103 CD8 tumor-infiltrating T cells (dated by TCRdb to 2016 to 2018). The library relied on the immunoSEQ multiplex PCR assay. The table was pulled from immuneACCESS by TCRdb, which kept in-frame rearrangements only. Such tables lose some clones; where checked, under half of the loss comes from unresolved V genes, and the rest has no known cause. The sample data list over a thousand clones, and about 76% of these were observed just once. The ten most abundant clones make up 27% of the sample. The sample comprised CD39- CD103- CD8+ T cells sorted from the tumor. The cell subset or site tag for this specimen amounts to: CD103-CD39- double-negative CD45RA- CD8 T cells. These receptors originate from a human donor with ovarian cancer.

The genes are TRBV6-6 and TRBJ2-3; 9 nucleotides agree with TRBD2. With 4 bases clipped from V and 1 base from J, the junction kept 6 bases outside the gene matches. Germline CDR1 and CDR2: MNHNY and SVGAGI (reference sequence). The CDR3 has 16 residues. The CDR3 loop is CASSFLAGDGTDTQYF. CDR3 nucleotides: TGTGCCAGCAGTTTTTTAGCGGGGGATGGCACAGATACGCAGTATTTT.

The chain employs TRBV28 and TRBJ2-1; D not resolved. This CDR3 has 13 residues. Germline V CDR1 and CDR2: MDHEN, SYDVKM. The V end lost 10 bases, the J end lost 5 bases, and 15 bases lay between the germline ends. CDR3 coding DNA: TGTGCCACTCAACGGGCAGTTCACAATGAGCAGTTCTTC. Amino acid sequence: CATQRAVHNEQFF.

This clone was seen just once. This chain joins TRBV21-1 and TRBJ1-1. TRBV21-1 is noted as a pseudogene. The CDR3 totals 16 residues. The CDR3 DNA reads TGTGCCAGCAGTTGTCCGGTAGCTACAATTCGCACTGAAGCTTTCTTT. Encoded protein: CASSCPVATIRTEAFF.

This sequence joins TRBV5-5 and TRBJ2-7, with 7 bases that match TRBD1. Germline V gene sequence: CDR1 SGHKS, CDR2 YYEKEE (reference sequence). The length of the CDR3 is 15 residues. With V trimmed by 2 bases and J by 0 bases, 5 bases remained unmatched. The CDR3 DNA is TGTGCCAGCAGCTTTGGGACAGCCGTCTCCTACGAGCAGTACTTC. This sequence encodes CASSFGTAVSYEQYF.

The J gene is TRBJ2-2, the V gene TRBV2, with 9 nucleotides matching TRBD1. This CDR3 is built from 17 residues. Germline CDR1 is SNHLY and CDR2 is FYNNEI. The trim removed 6 bases at V and 2 bases at J, leaving 10 bases unmatched. For the CDR3, the DNA is TGTGCCAGCAGCTGGACGAGGGACAGGGATAACACCGGGGAGCTGTTTTTT. It encodes CASSWTRDRDNTGELFF.

The V call is TRBV27, the J call TRBJ2-1; TRBD2 matches at 8 bases. Germline CDR1 is MNHEY and CDR2 is SMNVEV (reference sequence). The CDR3 loop spans 15 amino acids. V shed 3 bases, J shed 9 bases, and the junction held 10 bases outside the gene matches. The CDR3 DNA sequence: TGTGCCAGCAGTTTGGACGGGGGGGCCTCGCGTGAGCAGTTCTTC. Its translation: CASSLDGGASREQFF.

This clone is termed hyperexpanded. The V and J genes are TRBV28 and TRBJ2-7, with a weak D call TRBD2 (6 bases). Trimming removed 5 bases from V and 2 bases from J, with 19 bases in between. Looked up from germline, CDR1 is MDHEN and CDR2 is SYDVKM. This CDR3 comprises 16 residues. The CDR3 region is CASSPPSSALTYEQYF. The CDR3 DNA reads as TGTGCCAGCAGTCCCCCCTCTAGCGCACTAACCTACGAGCAGTACTTC.

The CDR3 protein is CASSSGLLEAFF. In nucleotides, the CDR3 is TGTGCCAGCAGTTCCGGGCTCCTGGAAGCTTTCTTT. The genes are TRBV2 and TRBJ1-1; D gene unclear. The germline V gene encodes CDR1 SNHLY and CDR2 FYNNEI. Trimming shortened V by 5 bases and J by 8 bases, and 12 bases separated the two germline ends. The CDR3 loop spans 12 amino acids. Drawing the rest from reference TRBV2 and TRBJ1-1, the complete variable domain is EPEVTQTPSHQVTQMGQEVILRCVPISNHLYFYWYRQILGQKVEFLVSFYNNEISEKSEIFDDQFSVERPDGSNFTLKIRSTKLEDSAMYFCASSSGLLEAFFGQGTRLTVV.

J is TRBJ1-1 and V is TRBV19; 7 bases are a match to TRBD1. Per germline, CDR1 LNHDA and CDR2 SQIVND (reference sequence). Losses at the gene ends were 9 bases for V and 1 base for J; bases not matched to a gene: 5. The CDR3 extends over 13 amino acids. The CDR3, as DNA: TGTGCCAGCAGGGGGTCTTGGAACACTGAAGCTTTCTTT. Residues: CASRGSWNTEAFF.

This clone was seen only a few times. J is TRBJ2-7 and V is TRBV5-4; perhaps TRBD2 as D (6 bases). The CDR3 extends over 15 amino acids. The germline V gene has CDR1 SGHNT and CDR2 YYREEE (reference sequence). V was clipped by 0 bases and J by 5 bases, with 15 bases between them. The CDR3 sequence is CASSLEAAGRNEQYF. The CDR3 DNA sequence: TGTGCCAGCAGCTTGGAAGCAGCGGGTAGGAACGAGCAGTACTTC.

The sample holds one count of this clone. V and J are TRBV28 and TRBJ1-1; 7 bases map to TRBD1. The CDR3 spans 16 residues. The trim removed 3 bases at V and 0 bases at J, leaving 7 bases unmatched. CDR1 and CDR2 (germline): MDHEN, SYDVKM. This CDR3 reads CASSFPKQGMNTEAFF. In DNA form, the CDR3 reads TGTGCCAGCAGTTTCCCAAAACAGGGGATGAACACTGAAGCTTTCTTT. The full variable domain, rest sourced from reference TRBV28 and TRBJ1-1, is DVKVTQSSRYLVKRTGEKVFLECVQDMDHENMFWYRQDPGLGLRLIYFSYDVKMKEKGDIPEGYSVSREKKERFSLILESASTNQTSMYLCASSFPKQGMNTEAFFGQGTRLTVV.

In this sample, this clone turned up a few times. The chain carries TRBV7-9 and TRBJ1-5; no clear D gene. This CDR3 is 14 amino acids long. V was pared by 1 base and J by 4 bases, with 8 bases between. Germline CDR1 and CDR2: SEHNR and FQNEAQ (reference sequence). In DNA form, the CDR3 reads TGTGCCAGCAGCTTAGGAACAGCTAATCAGCCCCAGCATTTT. It is translated as CASSLGTANQPQHF.

The V and J genes are TRBV7-6 and TRBJ2-3; TRBD2 aligns across 14 bases. Germline CDR1 reads SGHVS; CDR2 reads FNYEAQ. This CDR3 is built from 15 residues. V dropped 5 bases and J dropped 4; count of bases not matched to a gene: 2. CDR3 loop: CASSQTSGRADTQYF. The DNA for the CDR3 is TGTGCCAGCAGCCAGACTAGCGGGAGGGCAGATACGCAGTATTTT. The full variable domain, its missing parts supplied by reference TRBV7-6 and TRBJ2-3, is GAGVSQSPRYKVTKRGQDVALRCDPISGHVSLYWYRQALGQGPEFLTYFNYEAQQDKSGLPNDRFSAERPEGSISTLTIQRTEQRDSAMYRCASSQTSGRADTQYFGPGTRLTVL.

This sequence joins TRBV28 and TRBJ1-4; D is unclear. V lost 4 bases to trimming and J lost 1 base, with 16 bases between them. Germline V gene sequence: CDR1 MDHEN, CDR2 SYDVKM. This CDR3 comprises 17 residues. This CDR3 reads CASSSRTVLLTNEKLFF. CDR3 DNA sequence: TGTGCCAGCAGTTCACGGACGGTCCTCTTAACTAATGAAAAACTGTTTTTT.

The chain carries TRBV28 and TRBJ1-3; D is uncertain. V was shortened by 1 base and J by 4 bases, with 14 bases between the two germline ends. Germline CDR1 reads MDHEN; CDR2 reads SYDVKM. The CDR3 length is 16 residues. The CDR3 sequence is CASSLYDTGRGNTIYF. In DNA, the CDR3 is TGTGCCAGCAGTTTATATGACACCGGGAGAGGAAACACCATATATTTT.

This clone has only a few counts. This sequence joins TRBV28 and TRBJ2-1; 7 nucleotides agree with TRBD2. There are 16 residues in the CDR3. The germline V gene encodes CDR1 MDHEN and CDR2 SYDVKM. V dropped 6 bases and J dropped 2; count of bases not matched to a gene: 10. CDR3 residues: CASRGGSLETYNEQFF. In DNA, the CDR3 is TGTGCCAGCAGAGGCGGGAGTCTGGAAACCTACAATGAGCAGTTCTTC. Based on the CDR3 plus reference TRBV28 and TRBJ2-1, the full variable domain is DVKVTQSSRYLVKRTGEKVFLECVQDMDHENMFWYRQDPGLGLRLIYFSYDVKMKEKGDIPEGYSVSREKKERFSLILESASTNQTSMYLCASRGGSLETYNEQFFGPGTRLTVL.

Worth noting for this clone: Germline is not matched at one junction end, which may reflect a read error. This chain links TRBV27 with TRBJ1-2, with D possibly being TRBD1 (5 bases). This CDR3 region has 14 residues. Germline V gives CDR1 MNHEY, CDR2 SMNVEV (reference sequence). The CDR3 region has the DNA TGTGCCAGCAGTTTTTCCGGGACGGTGTATGGCCACACCTTC. Translated: CASSFSGTVYGHTF.